The 31 T cell receptor beta chains presented below share a single source sample, sequenced in a study of blood T cell repertoires in COVID-19. The data were produced by immunoSEQ multiplex PCR, yet TCRdb's version contains in-frame clones alone and is incomplete. The table records 210,000 or so clones, roughly 84% of them present only once. The sequenced sample was peripheral blood. Receptors were obtained from a woman aged 40-49 years who had recovered from COVID-19.

This chain uses TRBV5-1 with TRBJ1-2, with 8 bases identical to TRBD1. Losses at the gene ends were 4 bases for V and 4 bases for J; bases not matched to a gene: 9. CDR1 and CDR2 (germline): SGHRS, YFSETQ. The CDR3 has 15 amino acids. CDR3 DNA: TGCGCCAGCAGCCCCGGACAGGGAGAAGCCTATGGCTACACCTTC. This encodes CASSPGQGEAYGYTF.

The chain links TRBV18 to TRBJ1-1; 7 bases are a match to TRBD1. The CDR3 extends over 16 amino acids. With V trimmed by 3 bases and J by 0 bases, 7 bases remained unmatched. The germline V gene encodes CDR1 KGHSH and CDR2 LQKENI. CDR3 amino acids: CASSPTGTGLNTEAFF. The CDR3 DNA is TGTGCCAGCTCACCGACAGGGACTGGGTTGAACACTGAAGCTTTCTTT. Combining the CDR3 with reference TRBV18 and TRBJ1-1 gives the whole variable domain NAGVMQNPRHLVRRRGQEARLRCSPMKGHSHVYWYRQLPEEGLKFMVYLQKENIIDESGMPKERFSAEFPKEGPSILRIQQVVRGDSAAYFCASSPTGTGLNTEAFFGQGTRLTVV.

The chain has TRBV6-5 and TRBJ2-7; 11 bases agree with TRBD2. Germline V gene lookup returns CDR1 MNHEY and CDR2 SVGAGI. The CDR3 runs 15 residues. The ends lost 0 bases at V and 7 bases at J; junction bases unmatched: 5. DNA for the CDR3: TGTGCCAGCAGTTACTCCCATTGGACTAGCGGGGAGCAGTACTTC. Amino acid sequence: CASSYSHWTSGEQYF.

The V gene is TRBV5-4, the J gene TRBJ2-5, with D maybe TRBD1 (5 bases). The germline gives CDR1 SGHNT, CDR2 YYREEE (reference sequence). CDR3 length: 15 residues. Trimming took off 0 bases at V and 2 bases at J, with 11 bases between the two ends. The DNA for the CDR3 is TGTGCCAGCAGCTTGGCCCCGGACACTCAAGAGACCCAGTACTTC. As protein: CASSLAPDTQETQYF.

This rearrangement joins TRBV6-5 to TRBJ1-1, with D perhaps matching TRBD1 (5 bases). Germline-derived CDR1 and CDR2 are MNHEY and SVGAGI. This CDR3 comprises 14 residues. The V end lost 0 bases, the J end lost 5 bases, and 10 bases lay between the germline ends. In DNA, the CDR3 is TGTGCCAGCAGTTACTCGATTCGGGGGACTGAAGCTTTCTTT. It translates to CASSYSIRGTEAFF.

This clone came up a few times. V gene TRBV18 combines with J gene TRBJ1-5; a weak D match, TRBD1 (6 bases). The CDR3 length is 14 residues. With 3 bases removed from V and 7 bases from J, the gap between germline ends came to 13 bases. Looked up from germline, CDR1 is KGHSH and CDR2 is LQKENI. The chain's CDR3 is CASSPSGRGQPQHF. The CDR3 DNA reads TGTGCCAGCTCACCTTCGGGCAGGGGACAGCCCCAGCATTTT.

The chain joins TRBV27 to TRBJ2-7; 8 bases are a match to TRBD2. The germline CDR1 and CDR2 sequences are MNHEY and SMNVEV (reference sequence). After removal of 3 bases from V and 4 bases from J, the junction contained 11 bases not matched to a gene. This CDR3 has 16 residues. CDR3 coding DNA: TGTGCCAGCAGTTTGTCGAGAAGCGGGAGTAAGTACGAGCAGTACTTC. Its protein is CASSLSRSGSKYEQYF.

The chain recombines TRBV30 with TRBJ2-3; 8 bases fit TRBD2. Trimming removed 5 bases from V and 3 bases from J; junction bases left unmatched: 7. CDR3 size: 14 residues. CDR1 and CDR2 from the germline V gene are GTSNPN and SVGIG (reference sequence). This CDR3 reads CAWGLALGTDTQYF. The CDR3 DNA sequence: TGTGCCTGGGGACTAGCTCTAGGGACAGATACGCAGTATTTT.

The J gene is TRBJ2-5, the V gene TRBV6-5; 7 bases are a match to TRBD2. Germline CDR1 and CDR2: MNHEY and SVGAGI. Trimming at V came to 8 bases and at J to 2 bases, leaving 5 bases not matched to a gene. CDR3 size: 13 residues. DNA of the CDR3: TGTGCCAGCCGCCCGGGACTACAAGAGACCCAGTACTTC. It specifies CASRPGLQETQYF.

V and J are TRBV29-1 and TRBJ1-4; 10 bases match TRBD1. The CDR3 totals 14 residues. The germline gives CDR1 SQVTM, CDR2 ANQGSEA. The trim removed 6 bases at V and 8 bases at J, leaving 9 bases unmatched. The CDR3 spells CSVNLGTGDEKLFF. CDR3 nucleotide sequence: TGCAGCGTGAACCTCGGGACAGGGGACGAAAAACTGTTTTTT.

The chain is built from TRBV20-1 and TRBJ1-3; D might be TRBD1 (5 bases). Germline V gene data show CDR1 as DFQATT and CDR2 as SNEGSKA (reference sequence). CDR3 length equals 16 residues. V was trimmed by 3 bases and J by 0 bases, leaving 15 bases between them. CDR3: CSASLPWTSSGNTIYF. CDR3 nucleotides: TGCAGTGCTAGTCTCCCGTGGACAAGCTCTGGAAACACCATATATTTT.

The chain carries TRBV6-6 and TRBJ2-5; TRBD1 might be the D (6 bases). Germline loops: CDR1 MNHNY, CDR2 SVGAGI (reference sequence). This CDR3 has 15 residues. V shed 4 bases and J shed 2 bases, with 14 bases lying between them. Here the CDR3 reads CASSFFGGSQETQYF. CDR3 in DNA: TGTGCCAGCAGTTTTTTTGGGGGCTCACAAGAGACCCAGTACTTC.

This rearrangement joins TRBV5-4 to TRBJ1-6; a weak D match, TRBD1 (6 bases). Germline V gene data show CDR1 as SGHNT and CDR2 as YYREEE (reference sequence). This CDR3 region has 17 residues. V was shortened by 1 base and J by 0 bases, with 11 bases between the two germline ends. CDR3 loop: CASSLWQDSSYNSPLHF. CDR3 nucleotides: TGTGCCAGCAGCTTGTGGCAGGACAGCTCCTATAATTCACCCCTCCACTTT.

As regards this clone: Other nucleotide sequences from this sample produce the same CDR3. This chain connects TRBV2 to TRBJ1-4, with a tentative D call TRBD1 (6 bases). The CDR3 loop spans 14 amino acids. Germline V gene lookup returns CDR1 SNHLY and CDR2 FYNNEI. V lost 5 bases and J lost 6, with 13 bases in between. CDR3 nucleotide sequence: TGTGCCAGCAGTTTACAGGGTTTTGATGAAAAACTGTTTTTT. Translated: CASSLQGFDEKLFF.

The genes are TRBV7-8 and TRBJ1-2, with TRBD1 matching over 7 bases. Germline CDR1 and CDR2: SGHVS and FQNEAQ. J gave up 3 bases and V 5 bases, and 3 bases lay outside the gene matches. The CDR3 extends over 13 amino acids. CDR3 DNA sequence: TGTGCCAGCAGCCCCCAGGGGGACTATGGCTACACCTTC. Its protein product is CASSPQGDYGYTF.

This clone was seen a handful of times. The chain recombines TRBV5-1 with TRBJ1-1, with no clear D. The V gene lost 4 bases and the J gene lost 1 base, with 5 bases spanning the gap. There are 12 residues in the CDR3. Germline values: CDR1 SGHRS, CDR2 YFSETQ. In DNA form, the CDR3 reads TGCGCCAGCAGCGCAGAGAACACTGAAGCTTTCTTT. Translation: CASSAENTEAFF.

This chain joins TRBV7-9 and TRBJ2-2, with a tentative D call TRBD2 (5 bases). The ends were cut back, 2 bases at V and 5 bases at J, with 15 bases in the middle. Germline loops: CDR1 SEHNR, CDR2 FQNEAQ (reference sequence). The CDR3 is made up of 16 amino acids. The CDR3 sequence: CASSLPLDWETGELFF. The CDR3 DNA reads TGTGCCAGCAGCTTACCCCTGGACTGGGAAACCGGGGAGCTGTTTTTT.

The chain employs TRBV9 and TRBJ2-7; 10 bases match TRBD2. This CDR3 comprises 17 residues. Germline V gene data show CDR1 as SGDLS and CDR2 as YYNGEE. Unmatched junction bases numbered 13, after V lost 0 bases and J lost 7 bases. This CDR3 reads CASSVGLTSGSPGEQYF. The DNA of the CDR3 is TGTGCCAGCAGCGTAGGCCTGACTAGCGGGTCCCCGGGAGAGCAGTACTTC.

This rearrangement joins TRBV7-6 to TRBJ2-7, with 8 bases that match TRBD2. From germline, CDR1 is SGHVS and CDR2 FNYEAQ. The J segment lost 0 bases and the V segment lost 6 bases, leaving 16 bases of the junction unmatched. This CDR3 has 18 amino acids. In nucleotides, the CDR3 is TGTGCCAGCAGTCAGACCCCAAGCGGGAGCGACTACTCCTACGAGCAGTACTTC. Its translation: CASSQTPSGSDYSYEQYF.

The V and J genes are TRBV4-3 and TRBJ2-1; 9 bases match TRBD2. The CDR3 is 16 amino acids. In germline, CDR1 is LGHNA, CDR2 YSLEER. V shed 0 bases, J shed 8 bases, and the junction held 8 bases outside the gene matches. The DNA of the CDR3 is TGCGCCAGCAGCCAAGATCGGGCGGGAGGGGTCTATGAGCAGTTCTTC. Its translation: CASSQDRAGGVYEQFF.

The count of this clone is one. The genes are TRBV27 and TRBJ2-7, with 9 bases that match TRBD2. CDR3 length: 15 amino acids. Germline V gives CDR1 MNHEY, CDR2 SMNVEV (reference sequence). J lost 5 bases, V lost 4 bases, and 9 bases had no gene match. CDR3 nucleotides: TGTGCCAGCAGTTCCTCCCCCGCGGGAGGGGACGAGCAGTACTTC. It encodes CASSSSPAGGDEQYF.

The chain uses TRBV18 and TRBJ1-2; possible D gene TRBD1, 6 bases. The V gene lost 2 bases and the J gene lost 11 bases, with 9 bases spanning the gap. Germline V gene lookup returns CDR1 KGHSH and CDR2 LQKENI. The CDR3 loop spans 11 amino acids. The CDR3 sequence: CASSPGGGYTF. In DNA form, the CDR3 reads TGTGCCAGCTCACCAGGGGGCGGATACACCTTC.

J is TRBJ2-1 and V is TRBV28, with D perhaps matching TRBD2 (5 bases). Germline V gives CDR1 MDHEN, CDR2 SYDVKM. This CDR3 contains 15 residues. The V end was cut by 5 bases, the J end by 6 bases, with 17 bases between. CDR3 in DNA: TGTGCCAGCAGTCCACCCCCACCTCGGGGCAATGAGCAGTTCTTC. This sequence encodes CASSPPPPRGNEQFF.

V gene TRBV6-5 combines with J gene TRBJ2-1; 9 nucleotides agree with TRBD1. The germline V gene has CDR1 MNHEY and CDR2 SVGAGI. The CDR3 is 14 residues long. Trimming took 8 bases from V and 4 from J; bases not matched to a gene: 6. The CDR3 sequence is CASDRDRVYNEQFF. In DNA, the CDR3 is TGTGCCAGCGACCGGGACAGGGTTTACAATGAGCAGTTCTTC.

The V and J genes are TRBV19 and TRBJ2-4, with TRBD1 as a possible D gene (6 bases). Deletions cut 2 bases from V and 0 bases from J, with 14 bases between. CDR1 and CDR2 from the germline V gene are LNHDA and SQIVND (reference sequence). The CDR3 consists of 17 residues. Written as DNA, the CDR3 is TGTGCCAGTAGTATAAAGACAGGAAACTTAGCCAAAAACATTCAGTACTTC. Amino acid sequence: CASSIKTGNLAKNIQYF. The full variable domain, in which reference TRBV19 and TRBJ2-4 provide the parts outside the CDR3, is DGGITQSPKYLFRKEGQNVTLSCEQNLNHDAMYWYRQDPGQGLRLIYYSQIVNDFQKGDIAEGYSVSREKKESFPLTVTSAQKNPTAFYLCASSIKTGNLAKNIQYFGAGTRLSVL.

The genes are TRBV7-9 and TRBJ2-7; a possible D gene is TRBD1 (6 bases). The germline V gene has CDR1 SEHNR and CDR2 FQNEAQ (reference sequence). This CDR3 has 14 residues. The V end lost 1 base, the J end lost 0 bases, and 7 bases lay between the germline ends. This CDR3 reads CASSLGTVSYEQYF. In nucleotides, the CDR3 is TGTGCCAGCAGCTTAGGGACAGTCTCCTACGAGCAGTACTTC.

The chain uses TRBV13 and TRBJ2-5, with 7 nucleotides matching TRBD1. This CDR3 spans 15 amino acids. The V and J ends lost 1 base and 5 bases, in that order; junction bases with no gene match: 7. Germline CDR1 reads PRHDT; CDR2 reads FYEKMQ (reference sequence). The CDR3 DNA reads as TGTGCCAGCAGCTTAGCCCTACAGGGGTGGGAGACCCAGTACTTC. Translation gives CASSLALQGWETQYF.

The rearrangement uses TRBV4-3 and TRBJ2-3, with 13 bases identical to TRBD2. Germline loops: CDR1 LGHNA, CDR2 YSLEER. There are 20 residues in the CDR3. With 0 bases clipped from V and 4 bases from J, the junction kept 13 bases outside the gene matches. CDR3 protein: CASSQESSGLAGAGADTQYF. The DNA of the CDR3 is TGCGCCAGCAGCCAAGAATCGTCCGGACTAGCGGGAGCGGGCGCAGATACGCAGTATTTT.

The chain employs TRBV5-8 and TRBJ2-4, with D possibly being TRBD2 (5 bases). Germline CDR1 is SGHTS and CDR2 is YDEGEE. Trimming pared 5 bases from V and 0 bases from J, leaving 12 bases between. The CDR3 is 15 amino acids. This CDR3 reads CASRDEGLAKNIQYF. The CDR3 coding sequence is TGTGCCAGCAGAGACGAGGGATTAGCCAAAAACATTCAGTACTTC.

This clone showed up just a few times. This chain links TRBV15 with TRBJ2-1; D is possibly TRBD2 (5 bases). The V and J ends lost 1 base and 0 bases respectively, with 10 bases between them. CDR1 and CDR2 (germline): LNHNV, YYDKDF (reference sequence). CDR3 size: 16 residues. In nucleotides, the CDR3 is TGTGCCACCAGCAGAGGAGGGATGAGCTCCTACAATGAGCAGTTCTTC. Protein sequence: CATSRGGMSSYNEQFF.

This chain uses TRBV9 with TRBJ2-3, with TRBD2 matching over 9 bases. V lost 0 bases, J lost 2 bases, and 4 bases stayed unmatched. There are 16 residues in the CDR3. CDR1 is SGDLS and CDR2 is YYNGEE in the germline V gene. The CDR3 is CASSVVASGITDTQYF. The CDR3 DNA is TGTGCCAGCAGCGTAGTAGCTAGCGGGATCACAGATACGCAGTATTTT.